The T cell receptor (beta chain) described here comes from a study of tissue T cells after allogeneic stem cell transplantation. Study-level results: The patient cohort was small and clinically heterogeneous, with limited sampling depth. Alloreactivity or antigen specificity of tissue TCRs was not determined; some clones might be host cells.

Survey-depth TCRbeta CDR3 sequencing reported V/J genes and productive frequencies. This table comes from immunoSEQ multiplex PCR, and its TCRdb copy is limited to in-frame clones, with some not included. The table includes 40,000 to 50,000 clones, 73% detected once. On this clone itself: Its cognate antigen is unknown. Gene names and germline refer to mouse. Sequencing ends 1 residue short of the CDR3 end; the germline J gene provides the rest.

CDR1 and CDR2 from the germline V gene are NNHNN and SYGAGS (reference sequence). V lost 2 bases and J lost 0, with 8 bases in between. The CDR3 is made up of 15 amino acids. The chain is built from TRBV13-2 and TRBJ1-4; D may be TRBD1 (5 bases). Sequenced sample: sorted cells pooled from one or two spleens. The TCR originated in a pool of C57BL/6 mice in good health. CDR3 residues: CASGERGVSNERLFF. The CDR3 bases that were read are TGTGCCAGCGGTGAACGAGGGGTTTCCAACGAAAGATTATTT.